The 26 T cell receptor beta chains given below trace back to one sample, sequenced in a study of blood T cell repertoires in COVID-19. Sequencing used immunoSEQ multiplex PCR; TCRdb keeps in-frame clones, though not all of them. Seen here are 210,000 or so clones, under 90% observed once, and the top ten hold around 9.3%. Sequenced: PBMCs or T cells enriched from blood (not recorded which). These TCRs come from a woman in her forties or fifties with acute COVID-19.

V gene TRBV3-1 (or the pseudogene TRBV3-2) combines with J gene TRBJ2-1, with TRBD2 as a possible D gene (5 bases). CDR3 length: 16 amino acids. Germline V CDR1 and CDR2: LGHDT, YNNKEL (reference sequence). V was cut by 1 base and J by 2 bases, with 12 bases left in between. In DNA, the CDR3 is TGTGCCAGCAGCCAAGTTTTTGTGGGAGCCTACAATGAGCAGTTCTTC. Its protein is CASSQVFVGAYNEQFF.

V is TRBV28 and J is TRBJ2-1; possible D gene TRBD2, 5 bases. Germline assignment: CDR1 MDHEN and CDR2 SYDVKM. The V end was cut by 2 bases, the J end by 3 bases, with 11 bases between. CDR3 length: 15 amino acids. CDR3 sequence reads: CASSLVGANYNEQFF. The CDR3 DNA reads TGTGCCAGCAGTTTAGTGGGAGCGAACTACAATGAGCAGTTCTTC.

The chain recombines TRBV7-2 with TRBJ2-3; D is possibly TRBD2 (6 bases). The V end lost 1 base, the J end lost 2 bases, and 10 bases lay between the germline ends. The CDR3 length is 15 residues. Germline V gene lookup returns CDR1 SGHTA and CDR2 FQGNSA. CDR3 in amino acids: CASSLDGGNTDTQYF. The CDR3 DNA reads TGTGCCAGCAGCTTAGACGGGGGTAACACAGATACGCAGTATTTT. The complete variable domain, with remaining parts taken from reference TRBV7-2 and TRBJ2-3, reads GAGVSQSPSNKVTEKGKDVELRCDPISGHTALYWYRQSLGQGLEFLIYFQGNSAPDKSGLPSDRFSAERTGGSVSTLTIQRTQQEDSAVYLCASSLDGGNTDTQYFGPGTRLTVL.

The genes are TRBV4-2 and TRBJ2-5, with D maybe TRBD1 (6 bases). The CDR3 covers 17 residues. CDR1 is LGHNA, CDR2 YNFKEQ, per germline. The V gene lost 0 bases and the J gene lost 1 base, with 15 bases spanning the gap. The CDR3 DNA reads as TGTGCCAGCAGCCAAGATGGAGGTGGGGGCCCCCAAGAGACCCAGTACTTC. Translating gives CASSQDGGGGPQETQYF.

Ten or more counts support this clone. The genes are TRBV5-4 and TRBJ2-7; perhaps TRBD1 as D (6 bases). CDR3 length: 15 amino acids. The ends were cut back, 5 bases at V and 4 bases at J, with 19 bases in the middle. The V gene's germline CDR1 is SGHNT and CDR2 YYREEE (reference sequence). The CDR3 reads CASSEQGLSLYEQYF. CDR3 DNA sequence: TGTGCCAGCAGTGAACAGGGTCTTTCCCTTTACGAGCAGTACTTC.

The chain joins TRBV6-1 to TRBJ2-1; D might be TRBD2 (6 bases). V lost 4 bases to trimming and J lost 2 bases, with 15 bases between them. Germline CDR1 MNHNS, CDR2 SASEGT. This CDR3 has 16 residues. The CDR3 DNA reads TGTGCCAGCAGTGGACTTAGCGGAGGCCCCTACAATGAGCAGTTCTTC. Translating gives CASSGLSGGPYNEQFF.

The chain employs TRBV5-1 and TRBJ2-2; 9 positions agree with TRBD2. The V gene end was trimmed by 1 base and the J gene end by 4 bases; junction bases not matched to a gene: 5. The CDR3 is 16 amino acids. Germline V gene data show CDR1 as SGHRS and CDR2 as YFSETQ. CDR3 DNA: TGCGCCAGCAGCTTGTCAGCGGGGGGTACCACCGGGGAGCTGTTTTTT. This translates into CASSLSAGGTTGELFF.

The chain combines TRBV18 with TRBJ1-3, with D perhaps matching TRBD1 (5 bases). V was clipped by 3 bases and J by 0 bases, with 12 bases between them. Germline loops: CDR1 KGHSH, CDR2 LQKENI. The CDR3 spans 16 residues. The chain's CDR3 is CASSPQGRNSGNTIYF. In nucleotides, the CDR3 is TGTGCCAGCTCACCGCAGGGCCGAAACTCTGGAAACACCATATATTTT.

The V and J genes are TRBV7-2 and TRBJ1-2; 8 positions match TRBD1. Germline CDR1 SGHTA, CDR2 FQGNSA. This CDR3 region has 15 residues. V was pared by 5 bases and J by 1 base, with 6 bases of the junction left unmatched. CDR3 residues: CASSPGTGDNYGYTF. The CDR3 DNA is TGTGCCAGCAGCCCAGGGACAGGAGATAACTATGGCTACACCTTC.

V gene TRBV19 combines with J gene TRBJ1-5, with a tentative D call TRBD1 (5 bases). The V end was cut by 5 bases, the J end by 0 bases, with 14 bases between. The germline CDR1 and CDR2 sequences are LNHDA and SQIVND (reference sequence). The length of the CDR3 is 16 residues. The CDR3 region has the DNA TGTGCCAGTAGTGAGGGACTGTCGTTTAGCAATCAGCCCCAGCATTTT. Protein product: CASSEGLSFSNQPQHF.

The V call is TRBV7-2, the J call TRBJ2-3; the D gene is possibly TRBD2 (6 bases). CDR1 and CDR2 from the germline V gene are SGHTA and FQGNSA. V was pared by 5 bases and J by 5 bases, with 8 bases between. This CDR3 is built from 12 residues. CDR3 bases: TGTGCCAGCAGCGTTAGCGGAGATACGCAGTATTTT. Protein sequence: CASSVSGDTQYF. Complete variable domain (other parts from reference TRBV7-2 and TRBJ2-3): GAGVSQSPSNKVTEKGKDVELRCDPISGHTALYWYRQSLGQGLEFLIYFQGNSAPDKSGLPSDRFSAERTGGSVSTLTIQRTQQEDSAVYLCASSVSGDTQYFGPGTRLTVL.

V usage is TRBV18 and J usage is TRBJ2-2; 10 positions match TRBD2. V was pared by 3 bases and J by 0 bases, with 10 bases of the junction left unmatched. The germline V gene encodes CDR1 KGHSH and CDR2 LQKENI. The length of the CDR3 is 19 residues. In DNA, the CDR3 is TGTGCCAGCTCACCCCGCAGCCTAGCGGGAGCTTCGAACACCGGGGAGCTGTTTTTT. Its protein is CASSPRSLAGASNTGELFF. The full variable domain, its missing parts supplied by reference TRBV18 and TRBJ2-2, is NAGVMQNPRHLVRRRGQEARLRCSPMKGHSHVYWYRQLPEEGLKFMVYLQKENIIDESGMPKERFSAEFPKEGPSILRIQQVVRGDSAAYFCASSPRSLAGASNTGELFFGEGSRLTVL.

Comments on this clone: This sample includes further DNA sequences coding for the same CDR3. This chain joins TRBV10-3 and TRBJ1-4; maybe TRBD1 (6 bases). The CDR3 runs to 13 residues. V dropped 3 bases and J dropped 5 bases, with 7 bases sitting between them. CDR1 is ENHRY and CDR2 is SYGVKD in the germline V gene. Here the CDR3 DNA reads TGTGCCATCAGTGATGGACAGAATGAAAAACTGTTTTTT. It encodes CAISDGQNEKLFF.

The rearrangement links TRBV11-3 to TRBJ2-3; 7 nucleotides align to TRBD1. From germline, CDR1 is SGHNT and CDR2 YENEEA. The ends lost 1 base at V and 0 bases at J; junction bases unmatched: 7. The CDR3 is made up of 17 amino acids. CDR3 sequence: CASSLGQGPISTDTQYF. CDR3 DNA: TGTGCCAGCAGCTTAGGACAGGGACCGATCAGCACAGATACGCAGTATTTT. The whole variable domain, remainder taken from reference TRBV11-3 and TRBJ2-3, is EAGVVQSPRYKIIEKKQPVAFWCNPISGHNTLYWYLQNLGQGPELLIRYENEEAVDDSQLPKDRFSAERLKGVDSTLKIQPAELGDSAVYLCASSLGQGPISTDTQYFGPGTRLTVL.

The chain recombines TRBV6-2 or TRBV6-3 with TRBJ2-1; TRBD2 is a possible D gene (6 bases). CDR3 length: 15 residues. Trimming took off 5 bases at V and 9 bases at J, with 20 bases between the two ends. Germline loops: CDR1 MNHEY, CDR2 SVGEGT. DNA for the CDR3: TGTGCCAGCAGTGCCCAGGGAGGAGGATGGAGTGAGCAGTTCTTC. Its translation: CASSAQGGGWSEQFF.

The gene calls are TRBV6-2 or TRBV6-3 and TRBJ2-3; possible D gene TRBD2, 5 bases. Trimming cost V 2 bases and J 5 bases, with 11 bases left between them. This CDR3 has 14 residues. Germline V gene lookup returns CDR1 MNHEY and CDR2 SVGEGT. CDR3 loop: CASSYGPGRDTQYF. The CDR3 region has the DNA TGTGCCAGCAGTTACGGTCCGGGGAGAGATACGCAGTATTTT.

The chain joins TRBV3-1 (or the pseudogene TRBV3-2) to TRBJ1-2, with D perhaps matching TRBD1 (6 bases). The CDR3 runs 14 residues. V was shortened by 8 bases and J by 5 bases, with 18 bases between the two germline ends. The germline gives CDR1 LGHDT, CDR2 YNNKEL (reference sequence). CDR3 in amino acids: CASARGGLGYGYTF. In nucleotides, the CDR3 is TGTGCCAGCGCCCGGGGGGGGCTAGGGTATGGCTACACCTTC.

V and J are TRBV11-3 and TRBJ2-5; the D gene is possibly TRBD2 (6 bases). V was shortened by 4 bases and J by 5 bases, with 23 bases between the two germline ends. Germline lookup yields CDR1 SGHNT and CDR2 YENEEA. The CDR3 has 17 residues. CDR3 in amino acids: CASSSSAGDSGTETQYF. As DNA, the CDR3 is TGTGCCAGCAGCTCCTCGGCGGGTGATAGCGGTACCGAGACCCAGTACTTC.

This clone showed up just a few times. This sequence joins TRBV7-9 and TRBJ1-3; D may be TRBD1 (5 bases). CDR1 is SEHNR and CDR2 is FQNEAQ in the germline V gene (reference sequence). Trimming removed 4 bases from V and 4 bases from J, with 17 bases in between. There are 16 residues in the CDR3. In DNA, the CDR3 is TGTGCCAGCAGCTCTCTCCTTCGGACACAAGGAAACACCATATATTTT. It encodes CASSSLLRTQGNTIYF.

This clone was observed once. V and J are TRBV4-1 and TRBJ2-2, with TRBD2 matching over 14 bases. Germline trimming cut 4 bases from V and 3 bases from J; bases unmatched to any gene: 4. Germline CDR1 is MGHRA and CDR2 is YSYEKL. This CDR3 contains 17 residues. CDR3 sequence reads: CASSLGTSGSYTGELFF. Written as DNA, the CDR3 is TGCGCCAGCAGCCTCGGGACTAGCGGGAGTTACACCGGGGAGCTGTTTTTT.

The chain joins TRBV24-1 to TRBJ1-2; TRBD1 agrees at 9 bases. Germline CDR1 KGHDR, CDR2 SFDVKD. The ends lost 4 bases at V and 6 bases at J; junction bases unmatched: 8. The CDR3 runs 15 residues. CDR3 protein: CATSEPGTGSNGYTF. CDR3 DNA sequence: TGTGCCACCAGTGAGCCCGGGACAGGGTCTAATGGCTACACCTTC.

This chain uses TRBV27 with TRBJ2-1; 10 bases are shared with TRBD2. The CDR3 is 21 residues long. Germline CDR1 reads MNHEY; CDR2 reads SMNVEV (reference sequence). V was clipped by 3 bases and J by 5 bases; unmatched bases: 22. The DNA for the CDR3 is TGTGCCAGCAGTTTCCTATACAGCTTCGGAATAGCGGGGGGAACTAACAATGAGCAGTTCTTC. Amino acids: CASSFLYSFGIAGGTNNEQFF.

The rearrangement links TRBV19 to TRBJ2-7; 9 nucleotides align to TRBD1. The CDR3 loop spans 15 amino acids. Germline V CDR1 and CDR2: LNHDA, SQIVND (reference sequence). V shed 1 base and J 3 bases; nucleotides not matched to a gene: 4. The CDR3 nucleotides are TGTGCCAGTAGTATAGGGACAGGGGAGGGCTACGAGCAGTACTTC. Residues: CASSIGTGEGYEQYF.

The chain employs TRBV6-5 and TRBJ2-5, with TRBD2 identical over 12 bases. The germline V gene encodes CDR1 MNHEY and CDR2 SVGAGI. Trimming at V came to 7 bases and at J to 2 bases, leaving 5 bases not matched to a gene. This CDR3 spans 15 amino acids. The CDR3 region has the DNA TGTGCCAGCACTCGACTAGCGGGGGCTCAAGAGACCCAGTACTTC. Its translation is CASTRLAGAQETQYF.

The chain links TRBV7-9 to TRBJ2-7, with TRBD2 identical over 7 bases. The J segment lost 7 bases and the V segment lost 5 bases, leaving 8 bases of the junction unmatched. This CDR3 region has 13 residues. Germline V gene data show CDR1 as SEHNR and CDR2 as FQNEAQ (reference sequence). The CDR3, as DNA: TGTGCCAGCAGCCGGGACTACCTGGGGGAGCAGTACTTC. Amino acids: CASSRDYLGEQYF.

This clone was found once. The CDR3 bases are TGTGCCAGTAGTTCCGGATTGCAATCAGGATCCTATGGCTACACCTTC. This sequence encodes CASSSGLQSGSYGYTF. The gene calls are TRBV19 and TRBJ1-2; D is undetermined. This CDR3 contains 16 residues. Germline V CDR1 and CDR2: LNHDA, SQIVND (reference sequence). Trimming took 5 bases from V and 4 from J, leaving 20 bases between them.